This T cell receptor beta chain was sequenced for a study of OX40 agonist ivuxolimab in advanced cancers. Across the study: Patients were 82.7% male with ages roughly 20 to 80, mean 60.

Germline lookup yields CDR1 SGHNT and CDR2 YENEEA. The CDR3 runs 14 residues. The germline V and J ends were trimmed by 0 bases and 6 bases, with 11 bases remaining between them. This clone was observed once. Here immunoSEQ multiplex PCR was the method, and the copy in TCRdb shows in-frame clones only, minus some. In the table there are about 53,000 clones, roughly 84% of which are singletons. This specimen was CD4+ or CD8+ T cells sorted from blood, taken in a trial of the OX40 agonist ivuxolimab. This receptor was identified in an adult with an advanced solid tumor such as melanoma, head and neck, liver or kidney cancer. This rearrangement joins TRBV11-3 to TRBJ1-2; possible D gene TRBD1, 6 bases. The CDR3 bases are TGTGCCAGCAGCTTAGATAGGGCAGGGGATGGCTACACCTTC. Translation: CASSLDRAGDGYTF.